The 21 T cell receptor beta chains listed next were all sequenced from one sample in a study of Tregs in tolerant kidney transplant recipients (dated by TCRdb to between 2018 and 2021). Library construction relied on the immunoSEQ multiplex PCR assay. TCRdb holds this immuneACCESS table with in-frame rearrangements only. Some clones are missing; in checked studies, unresolved V genes explain under half, and the rest has no known cause. The sample yields 55,000 to 80,000 clones; about 98% were counted once. The ten largest clonotypes hold 0.34% of the sample. According to the study, the label for this sample's time point signals: blood sample drawn before combined kidney and bone marrow transplant. The starting material was Tregs from blood, obtained before the transplant. The receptors were sampled from a human donor who received a combined kidney and bone marrow transplant.

The DNA for the CDR3 is TGTGCCAGCAGTTGGACAGAGAACTATGGCTACACCTTC. It translates to CASSWTENYGYTF. J is TRBJ1-2 and V is TRBV7-2, with D perhaps TRBD1 (6 bases). Between the trimmed V and J ends, which lost 6 bases and 2 bases, there was a span of 10 bases. CDR3 length: 13 amino acids. The germline CDR1 and CDR2 sequences are SGHTA and FQGNSA.

The J gene is TRBJ2-2, the V gene TRBV6-5; 8 bases align to TRBD1. The ends lost 5 bases at V and 7 bases at J; junction bases unmatched: 6. CDR1 and CDR2 from the germline V gene are MNHEY and SVGAGI. This CDR3 contains 14 residues. The CDR3 region is CASSPGTGFGELFF. DNA of the CDR3: TGTGCCAGCAGTCCCGGGACAGGCTTCGGGGAGCTGTTTTTT.

CDR3: CASSAWTGREAFF. The CDR3 coding sequence is TGTGCCAGCAGCGCCTGGACAGGGCGTGAAGCTTTCTTT. The V call is TRBV11-3, the J call TRBJ1-1; TRBD1 matches at 8 bases. Germline loops: CDR1 SGHNT, CDR2 YENEEA. Trimming took 5 bases from V and 7 from J; bases not matched to a gene: 6. The CDR3 sequence is 13 residues long.

The chain recombines TRBV7-2 with TRBJ2-4; TRBD2 aligns across 13 bases. Germline loops: CDR1 SGHTA, CDR2 FQGNSA. CDR3 length: 16 residues. V was clipped by 4 bases and J by 6 bases; unmatched bases: 6. CDR3 bases: TGTGCCAGCAGCTCCGGGGGACTAGCGGGAATAAACATTCAGTACTTC. Encoded protein: CASSSGGLAGINIQYF.

CDR3 coding DNA: TGCGCCAGCAGCCAAGTTTGGGCAGGTAAACTAGCGGGAGCCAACTTGGGTGAGCAGTTCTTC. As protein: CASSQVWAGKLAGANLGEQFF. V gene TRBV4-1 combines with J gene TRBJ2-1; 11 nucleotides match TRBD2. The CDR3 is 21 residues long. Germline V CDR1 and CDR2: MGHRA, YSYEKL. With 1 base clipped from V and 9 bases from J, the junction kept 23 bases outside the gene matches.

The genes are TRBV7-8 and TRBJ1-2, with D perhaps TRBD1 (5 bases). Trimming removed 4 bases from V and 6 bases from J, with 18 bases in between. The CDR3 is made up of 15 amino acids. CDR1 and CDR2 from the germline V gene are SGHVS and FQNEAQ. The CDR3 DNA reads as TGTGCCAGCAGCTCTCAGGTCAGGGTGACCCATGGCTACACCTTC. This sequence encodes CASSSQVRVTHGYTF.

CDR3 DNA sequence: TGTGCCAGCAGTGAAGGACAGCCATATAGTAGTCAGCCCCAGCATTTT. The encoded protein is CASSEGQPYSSQPQHF. The chain employs TRBV2 and TRBJ1-5, with a possible D match to TRBD1 (5 bases). Germline V lookup: CDR1 SNHLY, CDR2 FYNNEI. V lost 1 base, J lost 6 bases, and 16 bases lay in between. The CDR3 extends over 16 amino acids.

The chain couples TRBV7-2 to TRBJ1-1; the D gene is possibly TRBD1 (5 bases). CDR1 SGHTA and CDR2 FQGNSA come from the germline V gene. The V end was cut by 5 bases, the J end by 1 base, with 14 bases between. The CDR3 covers 15 residues. CDR3 in DNA: TGTGCCAGCAGCCCCCGCGGGGGAGCGAACACTGAAGCTTTCTTT. Protein: CASSPRGGANTEAFF.

The chain has TRBV29-1 and TRBJ1-2, with D maybe TRBD1 (5 bases). V lost 0 bases and J 4 bases, leaving 15 bases between the germline ends. The CDR3 is made up of 15 amino acids. CDR1 is SQVTM, CDR2 ANQGSEA, per germline. CDR3 DNA: TGCAGCGTTGAAGATTTAGCAGGGAGGGGCTATGGCTACACCTTC. It is translated as CSVEDLAGRGYGYTF.

The V call is TRBV30, the J call TRBJ2-1, with 7 bases fitting TRBD2. Germline-derived CDR1 and CDR2 are GTSNPN and SVGIG (reference sequence). This CDR3 spans 13 amino acids. V was clipped by 0 bases and J by 7 bases; unmatched bases: 3. The CDR3 nucleotides are TGTGCCTGGAGTGTCGCTAGCGGAAATGAGCAGTTCTTC. Translated, it gives CAWSVASGNEQFF.

The chain couples TRBV4-2 to TRBJ2-7; TRBD1 matches 8 bases. The V gene's germline CDR1 is LGHNA and CDR2 YNFKEQ. V lost 1 base to trimming and J lost 3 bases; unmatched junction nucleotides: 11. The CDR3 is made up of 17 amino acids. The CDR3 spells CASSQASDRGLIYEQYF. The CDR3 nucleotides are TGTGCCAGCAGCCAAGCCTCCGACAGGGGCCTGATCTACGAGCAGTACTTC.

This chain connects TRBV7-2 to TRBJ1-2, with D possibly TRBD1 on 5 matching bases. The length of the CDR3 is 13 residues. The germline V gene encodes CDR1 SGHTA and CDR2 FQGNSA. V lost 3 bases and J lost 8, with 13 bases in between. CDR3 region: CASSFGARGGYTF. The CDR3 bases are TGTGCCAGCAGCTTCGGGGCGCGGGGAGGCTACACCTTC.

The chain combines TRBV5-4 with TRBJ1-4; no reliable D call. CDR3 size: 15 residues. CDR1 and CDR2 (germline): SGHNT, YYREEE (reference sequence). The V and J ends lost 1 base and 3 bases respectively, with 10 bases between them. CDR3 sequence: CASSLNPGANEKLFF. CDR3 coding DNA: TGTGCCAGCAGCTTGAATCCCGGGGCTAATGAAAAACTGTTTTTT.

CDR3 loop: CASSLDRVAGTEAFF. CDR3 coding DNA: TGTGCCAGCAGCTTGGACAGGGTGGCGGGCACTGAAGCTTTCTTT. This chain connects TRBV5-4 to TRBJ1-1, with D possibly being TRBD1 (6 bases). The CDR3 runs 15 residues. The V and J ends lost 0 bases and 4 bases respectively, with 13 bases between them. The V gene's germline CDR1 is SGHNT and CDR2 YYREEE (reference sequence).

The genes are TRBV5-8 and TRBJ1-1, with D possibly TRBD1 on 5 matching bases. Germline CDR1 is SGHTS and CDR2 is YDEGEE. The CDR3 has 13 residues. The V end lost 4 bases, the J end lost 2 bases, and 9 bases lay between the germline ends. DNA for the CDR3: TGTGCCAGCAGCCGCAGGGTAAACACTGAAGCTTTCTTT. This sequence encodes CASSRRVNTEAFF.

The chain combines TRBV5-1 with TRBJ1-2; 8 positions match TRBD1. V gave up 3 bases and J gave up 8 bases; unmatched junction bases: 9. The CDR3 extends over 14 amino acids. Looked up from germline, CDR1 is SGHRS and CDR2 is YFSETQ. The CDR3 region is CASSSFDRGEGYTF. In DNA form, the CDR3 reads TGCGCCAGCAGCTCCTTTGACAGGGGCGAGGGCTACACCTTC.

The V and J genes are TRBV19 and TRBJ2-5, with 7 nucleotides matching TRBD1. CDR1 and CDR2 from the germline V gene are LNHDA and SQIVND (reference sequence). V shed 3 bases and J 2 bases; nucleotides not matched to a gene: 3. The CDR3 covers 14 residues. The CDR3 region has the DNA TGTGCCAGTAGTATCGACAGGGTACAAGAGACCCAGTACTTC. It encodes CASSIDRVQETQYF.

The gene calls are TRBV5-5 and TRBJ2-1; TRBD2 agrees at 9 bases. Germline CDR1 is SGHKS and CDR2 is YYEKEE (reference sequence). The junction had 6 bases not matched to a gene; V was cut back by 0 bases and J by 2 bases. The CDR3 is 17 residues long. The CDR3 loop reads CASSLGLAGWTYNEQFF. CDR3 sequence (DNA): TGTGCCAGCAGCTTGGGGCTAGCGGGATGGACCTACAATGAGCAGTTCTTC.

This chain connects TRBV11-3 to TRBJ2-3, with 7 positions matching TRBD2. CDR1 and CDR2 from the germline V gene are SGHNT and YENEEA. With 0 bases clipped from V and 6 bases from J, the junction kept 15 bases outside the gene matches. This CDR3 has 18 amino acids. The CDR3 DNA sequence: TGTGCCAGCAGCTTAGACCCCACAGGTCCAGCGGGAATCGATACGCAGTATTTT. It is translated as CASSLDPTGPAGIDTQYF.

The rearrangement joins TRBV6-6 to TRBJ1-2; a weak D match, TRBD1 (6 bases). The germline gives CDR1 MNHNY, CDR2 SVGAGI (reference sequence). The V gene lost 5 bases and the J gene lost 5 bases, with 12 bases spanning the gap. The CDR3 sequence is 13 residues long. The CDR3: CASSGWGRYGYTF. The DNA of the CDR3 is TGTGCCAGCAGTGGCTGGGGGCGGTATGGCTACACCTTC.

The CDR3 region is CASSEGLVETQYF. CDR3 in DNA: TGCGCCAGCAGCGAAGGACTAGTAGAGACCCAGTACTTC. This chain uses TRBV4-1 with TRBJ2-5; 7 positions agree with TRBD2. Trimming took 5 bases from V and 4 from J; bases not matched to a gene: 4. The germline gives CDR1 MGHRA, CDR2 YSYEKL. The CDR3 has 13 amino acids.